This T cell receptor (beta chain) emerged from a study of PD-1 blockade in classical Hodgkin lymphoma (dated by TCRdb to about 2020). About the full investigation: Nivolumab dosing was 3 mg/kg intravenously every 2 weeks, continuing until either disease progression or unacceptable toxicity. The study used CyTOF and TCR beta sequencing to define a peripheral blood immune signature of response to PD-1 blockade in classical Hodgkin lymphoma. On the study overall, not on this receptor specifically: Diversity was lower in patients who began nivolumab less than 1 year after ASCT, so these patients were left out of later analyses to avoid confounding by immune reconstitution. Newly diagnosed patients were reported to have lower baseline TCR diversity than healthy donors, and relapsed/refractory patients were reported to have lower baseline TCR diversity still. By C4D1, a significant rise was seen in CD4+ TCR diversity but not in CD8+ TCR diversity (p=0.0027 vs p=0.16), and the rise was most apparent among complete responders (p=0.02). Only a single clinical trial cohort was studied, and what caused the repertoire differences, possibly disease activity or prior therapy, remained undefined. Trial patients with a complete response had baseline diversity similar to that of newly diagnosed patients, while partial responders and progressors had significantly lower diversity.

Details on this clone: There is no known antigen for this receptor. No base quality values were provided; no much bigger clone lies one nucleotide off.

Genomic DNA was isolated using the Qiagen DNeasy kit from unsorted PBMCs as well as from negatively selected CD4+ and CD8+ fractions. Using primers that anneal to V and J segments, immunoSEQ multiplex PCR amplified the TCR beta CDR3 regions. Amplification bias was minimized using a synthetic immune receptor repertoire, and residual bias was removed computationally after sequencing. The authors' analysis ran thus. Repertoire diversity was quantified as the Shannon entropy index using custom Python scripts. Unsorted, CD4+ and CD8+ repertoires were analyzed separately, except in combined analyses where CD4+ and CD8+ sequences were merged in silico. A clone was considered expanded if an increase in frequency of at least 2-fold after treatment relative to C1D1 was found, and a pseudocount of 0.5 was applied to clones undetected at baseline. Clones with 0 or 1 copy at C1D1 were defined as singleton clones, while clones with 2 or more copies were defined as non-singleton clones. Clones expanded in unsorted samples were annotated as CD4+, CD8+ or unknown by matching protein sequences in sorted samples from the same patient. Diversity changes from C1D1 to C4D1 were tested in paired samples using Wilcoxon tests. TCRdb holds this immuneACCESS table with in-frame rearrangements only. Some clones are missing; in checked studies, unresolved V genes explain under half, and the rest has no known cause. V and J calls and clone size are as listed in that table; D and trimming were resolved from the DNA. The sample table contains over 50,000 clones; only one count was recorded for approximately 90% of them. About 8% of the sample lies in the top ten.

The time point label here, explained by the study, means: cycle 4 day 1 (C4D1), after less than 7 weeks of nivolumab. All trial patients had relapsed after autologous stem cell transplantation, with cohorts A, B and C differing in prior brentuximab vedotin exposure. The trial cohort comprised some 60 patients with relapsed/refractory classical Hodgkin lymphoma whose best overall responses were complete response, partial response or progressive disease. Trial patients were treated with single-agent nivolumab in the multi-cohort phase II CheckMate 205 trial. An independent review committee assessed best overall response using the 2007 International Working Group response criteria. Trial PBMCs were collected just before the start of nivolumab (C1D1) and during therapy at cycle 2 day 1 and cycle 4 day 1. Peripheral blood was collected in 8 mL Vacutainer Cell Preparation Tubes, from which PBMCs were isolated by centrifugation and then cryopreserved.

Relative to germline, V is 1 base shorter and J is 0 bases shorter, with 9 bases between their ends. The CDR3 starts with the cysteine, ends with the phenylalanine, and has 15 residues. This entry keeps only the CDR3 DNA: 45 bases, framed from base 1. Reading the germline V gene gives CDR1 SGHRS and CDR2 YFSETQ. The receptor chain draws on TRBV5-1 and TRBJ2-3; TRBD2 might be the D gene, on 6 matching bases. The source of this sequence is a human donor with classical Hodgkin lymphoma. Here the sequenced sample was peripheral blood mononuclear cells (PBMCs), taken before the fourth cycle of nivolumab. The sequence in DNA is TGCGCCAGCAGCTTGTTTGGGGGGAGCACAGATACGCAGTATTTT. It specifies CASSLFGGSTDTQYF.